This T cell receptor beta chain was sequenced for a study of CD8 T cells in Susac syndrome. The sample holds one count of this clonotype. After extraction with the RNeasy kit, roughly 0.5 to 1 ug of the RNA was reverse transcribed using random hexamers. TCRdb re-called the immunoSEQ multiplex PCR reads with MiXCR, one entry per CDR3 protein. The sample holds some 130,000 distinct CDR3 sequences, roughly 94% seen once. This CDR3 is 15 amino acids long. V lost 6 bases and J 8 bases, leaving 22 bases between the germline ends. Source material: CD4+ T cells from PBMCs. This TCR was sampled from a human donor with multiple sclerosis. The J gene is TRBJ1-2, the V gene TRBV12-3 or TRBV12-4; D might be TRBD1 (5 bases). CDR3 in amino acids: CASSLVGGAVGGYTF. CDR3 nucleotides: TGTGCCAGCAGCCTAGTGGGCGGGGCGGTTGGCGGCTACACCTTC.